This T cell receptor (beta chain) was found in a study of blood T cell repertoires in COVID-19. Study summary: Sites in the United States, Italy and Spain provided acute and convalescent COVID-19 samples. The analysed material was cDNA or gDNA that came from T cells, B-cell-depleted T cells, or PBMCs.

Source study methods: The authors estimated nucleated cell counts from reference gene primer amplification. Assay used: immunoSEQ multiplex PCR; TCRdb lists only in-frame clones, some missing. V and J calls and clone size are as listed in that table; D and trimming were resolved from the DNA. The sample shows approximately 190,000 clones, roughly four fifths of them seen only once. This clone was observed once. This sequence originates from a middle-aged woman with acute or convalescent COVID-19. The material sequenced was peripheral blood.

CDR3 bases: TGTGCCAGCAGTAGGTGGGGAGGGGGAGAGACCCAGTACTTC. It translates to CASSRWGGGETQYF. The rearrangement links TRBV2 to TRBJ2-5; tentative D call: TRBD2 (7 bases). Germline V gene sequence: CDR1 SNHLY, CDR2 FYNNEI. Trimming left V 5 bases short and J 4 bases short, with 14 bases between. This CDR3 is built from 14 residues.